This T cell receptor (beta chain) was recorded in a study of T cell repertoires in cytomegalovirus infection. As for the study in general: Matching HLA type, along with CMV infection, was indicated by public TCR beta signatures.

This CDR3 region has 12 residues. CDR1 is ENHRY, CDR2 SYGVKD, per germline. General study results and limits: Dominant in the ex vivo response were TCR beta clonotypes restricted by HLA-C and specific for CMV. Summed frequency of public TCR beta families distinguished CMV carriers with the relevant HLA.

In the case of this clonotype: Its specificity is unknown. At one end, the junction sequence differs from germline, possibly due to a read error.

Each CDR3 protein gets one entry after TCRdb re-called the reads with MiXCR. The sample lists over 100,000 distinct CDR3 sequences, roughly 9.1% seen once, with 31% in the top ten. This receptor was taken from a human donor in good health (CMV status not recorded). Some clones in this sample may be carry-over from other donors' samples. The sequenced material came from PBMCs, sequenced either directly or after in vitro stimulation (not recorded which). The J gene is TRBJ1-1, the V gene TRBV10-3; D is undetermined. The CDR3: CAIRESWTEAFF. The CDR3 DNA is TGTGCCATCCGTGAGTCGTGGACTGAAGCTTTCTTT.